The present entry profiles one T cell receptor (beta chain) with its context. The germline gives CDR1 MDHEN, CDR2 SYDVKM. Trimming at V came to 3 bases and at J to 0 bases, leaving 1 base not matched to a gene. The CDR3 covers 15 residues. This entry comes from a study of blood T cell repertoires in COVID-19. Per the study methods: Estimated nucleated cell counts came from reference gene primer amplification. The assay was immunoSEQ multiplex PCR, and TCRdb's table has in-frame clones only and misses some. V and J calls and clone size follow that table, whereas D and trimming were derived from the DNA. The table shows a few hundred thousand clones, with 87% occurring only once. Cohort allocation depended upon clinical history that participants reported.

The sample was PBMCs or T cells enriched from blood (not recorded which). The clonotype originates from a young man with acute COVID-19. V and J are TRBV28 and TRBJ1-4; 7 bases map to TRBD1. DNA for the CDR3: TGTGCCAGCAGTTTGGGACAGACAACTAATGAAAAACTGTTTTTT. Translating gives CASSLGQTTNEKLFF.